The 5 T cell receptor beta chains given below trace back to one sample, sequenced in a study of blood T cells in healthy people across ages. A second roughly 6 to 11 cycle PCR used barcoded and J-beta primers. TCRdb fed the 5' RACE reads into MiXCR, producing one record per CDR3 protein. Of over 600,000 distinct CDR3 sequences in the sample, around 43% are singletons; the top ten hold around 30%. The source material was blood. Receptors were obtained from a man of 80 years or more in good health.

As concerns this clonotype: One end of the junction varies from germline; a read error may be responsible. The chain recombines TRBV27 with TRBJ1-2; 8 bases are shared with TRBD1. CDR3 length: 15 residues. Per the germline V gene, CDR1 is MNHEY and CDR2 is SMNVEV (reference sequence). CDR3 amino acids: CASSSTGAEYYGCTF. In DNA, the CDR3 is TGTGCCAGCAGTTCGACAGGGGCTGAGTACTATGGCTGCACCTTC.

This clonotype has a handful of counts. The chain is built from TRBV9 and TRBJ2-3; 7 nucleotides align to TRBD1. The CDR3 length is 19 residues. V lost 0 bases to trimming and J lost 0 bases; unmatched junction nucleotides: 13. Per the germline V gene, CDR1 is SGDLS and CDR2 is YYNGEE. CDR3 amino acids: CASSVALGPRGSSTDTQYF. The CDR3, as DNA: TGTGCCAGCAGCGTAGCTCTTGGCCCCAGGGGGTCTAGCACAGATACGCAGTATTTT.

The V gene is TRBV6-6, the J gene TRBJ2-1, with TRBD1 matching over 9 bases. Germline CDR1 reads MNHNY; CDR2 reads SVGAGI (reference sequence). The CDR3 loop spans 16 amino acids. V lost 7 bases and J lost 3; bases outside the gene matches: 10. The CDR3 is CASIRGGQGLYNEQFF. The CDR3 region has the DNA TGTGCCAGCATTCGGGGAGGACAGGGGCTCTACAATGAGCAGTTCTTC.

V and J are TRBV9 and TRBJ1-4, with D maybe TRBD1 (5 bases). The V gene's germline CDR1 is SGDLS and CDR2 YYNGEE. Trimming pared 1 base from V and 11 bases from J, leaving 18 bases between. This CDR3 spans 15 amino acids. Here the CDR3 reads CASSVKDGDPNKLFF. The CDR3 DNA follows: TGTGCCAGCAGCGTAAAGGACGGGGACCCAAACAAACTGTTTTTT.

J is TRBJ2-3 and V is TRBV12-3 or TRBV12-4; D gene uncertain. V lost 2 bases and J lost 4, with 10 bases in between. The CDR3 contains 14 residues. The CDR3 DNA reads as TGTGCCAGCAGTTTAAGGACGGAAGCAGATACGCAGTATTTT. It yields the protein CASSLRTEADTQYF.